This TCR beta chain was retrieved from a study of CD8+ T cells in alopecia areata. Whole-study findings and limits: Sequenced scalp T cells also include alphabeta T cells resident in normal skin. Across lesional scalp, and particularly alopecia totalis/universalis, clonality surpassed that of normal scalp.

Peripheral blood and lesional scalp punch biopsies were taken from alopecia areata patients. The researchers isolated CD4+ and CD8+ T cells from PBMCs by sorting. Germline CDR1 SQVTM, CDR2 ANQGSEA. The V end was cut by 4 bases, the J end by 4 bases, with 23 bases between. The CDR3 consists of 17 residues. As concerns this clone: Its specificity is not known.

TCR sequencing used cDNA made by reverse transcription of extracted RNA. TCRdb's table, derived via immunoSEQ multiplex PCR, lists solely in-frame clones and lacks some. The data show around 82,000 clones, roughly half seen once. Sequencing input: NKG2D-high CD8+ T cells sorted from blood. The V and J genes are TRBV29-1 and TRBJ2-1; D unclear. This TCR was sampled from a human donor with alopecia areata. CDR3 in amino acids: CSVVTLVLSVSYNEQFF. CDR3 DNA: TGCAGCGTTGTTACCCTGGTTTTGAGCGTAAGTTACAATGAGCAGTTCTTC.